The 29 T cell receptor beta chains below all came from one sample that was sequenced in a study of CD8 T cells in Susac syndrome. A quantity of 0.5 to 1 ug RNA underwent reverse transcription using random hexamers. TCRdb passed the immunoSEQ multiplex PCR reads through MiXCR, listing each CDR3 protein once. The data hold about 300,000 distinct CDR3 sequences, with approximately 85% observed a single time. Sample: CD8+ T cells from PBMCs. These receptors were taken from a human donor with multiple sclerosis.

The rearrangement uses TRBV19 and TRBJ1-5; D call uncertain. Trimming shortened V by 3 bases and J by 0 bases, and 9 bases separated the two germline ends. From germline, CDR1 is LNHDA and CDR2 SQIVND (reference sequence). The CDR3 covers 15 residues. CDR3 nucleotides: TGTGCCAGTAGTATTCACTCCGATAGCAATCAGCCCCAGCATTTT. Translating it yields CASSIHSDSNQPQHF.

The chain is built from TRBV5-1 and TRBJ1-5; D is ambiguous. Germline V CDR1 and CDR2: SGHRS, YFSETQ. The length of the CDR3 is 13 residues. Trimming removed 4 bases at V and 4 bases at J, with 9 bases between. CDR3 bases: TGCGCCAGCAGCATCGGGAGTAATCAGCCCCAGCATTTT. Its translation is CASSIGSNQPQHF.

The chain couples TRBV5-6 to TRBJ1-2, with 7 positions matching TRBD1. The germline V gene has CDR1 SGHDT and CDR2 YYEEEE. The CDR3 is made up of 15 amino acids. With 1 base clipped from V and 6 bases from J, the junction kept 9 bases outside the gene matches. The CDR3 DNA follows: TGTGCCAGCAGCTTGAACGCAGGGGGGTGGAATGGCTACACCTTC. Translation: CASSLNAGGWNGYTF.

The rearrangement links TRBV19 to TRBJ2-7, with 8 bases fitting TRBD1. Germline V gene lookup returns CDR1 LNHDA and CDR2 SQIVND (reference sequence). V shed 6 bases and J 3 bases; nucleotides not matched to a gene: 10. This CDR3 is built from 15 residues. The DNA of the CDR3 is TGTGCCAGTAGAATAACCGGGACAGGAGACTACGAGCAGTACTTC. Its translation is CASRITGTGDYEQYF.

This chain links TRBV6-5 with TRBJ1-1; D ambiguous. The CDR3 totals 14 residues. The ends were cut back, 4 bases at V and 5 bases at J, with 14 bases in the middle. Germline CDR1 and CDR2: MNHEY and SVGAGI. This CDR3 reads CASSLVRSWTEAFF. The CDR3, as DNA: TGTGCCAGCAGTTTGGTCCGCTCGTGGACTGAAGCTTTCTTT.

This sequence joins TRBV27 and TRBJ2-3; D gene uncertain. Germline-derived CDR1 and CDR2 are MNHEY and SMNVEV (reference sequence). The CDR3 runs to 15 residues. Trimming removed 8 bases at V and 6 bases at J, with 21 bases between. CDR3 in DNA: TGTGCCAGCTCCCCTTTCGGGCCCCTGGCCGATACGCAGTATTTT. It is translated as CASSPFGPLADTQYF.

This clonotype was detected only once. This rearrangement joins TRBV12-3 or TRBV12-4 to TRBJ2-7, with D unclear. There are 12 residues in the CDR3. V lost 6 bases and J lost 3, with 9 bases in between. The CDR3 protein is CASSIAIYEQYF. CDR3 bases: TGTGCCAGCAGCATCGCGATCTACGAGCAGTACTTC.

This clonotype was counted a single time. The V call is TRBV12-3 or TRBV12-4, the J call TRBJ1-5; the D is unclear. Trimming stripped 3 bases from V and 3 bases from J, with 15 bases between. This CDR3 region has 16 residues. The CDR3 coding sequence is TGTGCCAGCAGTTTTTCAGGTATCCTTCCCAATCAGCCCCAGCATTTT. This encodes CASSFSGILPNQPQHF.

The chain recombines TRBV4-3 with TRBJ1-1; tentative D call: TRBD1 (6 bases). The CDR3 totals 14 residues. V shed 3 bases and J shed 5 bases, with 13 bases lying between them. Germline V lookup: CDR1 LGHNA, CDR2 YSLEER. CDR3 loop: CASSQDGRGTEAFF. In nucleotides, the CDR3 is TGCGCCAGCAGCCAGGATGGCAGGGGAACTGAAGCTTTCTTT.

CDR3 loop: CASSPGTSGAETQYF. The CDR3 DNA is TGTGCCAGCAGTCCCGGGACTAGCGGAGCAGAGACCCAGTACTTC. The J gene is TRBJ2-5, the V gene TRBV27; 11 nucleotides line up with TRBD2. Germline V lookup: CDR1 MNHEY, CDR2 SMNVEV (reference sequence). V lost 5 bases, J lost 4 bases, and 6 bases stayed unmatched. The CDR3 contains 15 residues.

The rearrangement joins TRBV9 to TRBJ1-3; a possible D gene is TRBD1 (5 bases). Germline V gene sequence: CDR1 SGDLS, CDR2 YYNGEE. V shed 0 bases and J shed 2 bases, with 9 bases lying between them. This CDR3 has 15 amino acids. Written as DNA, the CDR3 is TGTGCCAGCAGCGTAGGAGGGGAGACTGGAAACACCATATATTTT. It specifies CASSVGGETGNTIYF.

The chain carries TRBV9 and TRBJ2-1; D not resolved. V shed 0 bases and J shed 0 bases, with 22 bases lying between them. The CDR3 length is 20 residues. From germline, CDR1 is SGDLS and CDR2 YYNGEE. CDR3 sequence (DNA): TGTGCCAGCAGCGTAGGAGTCAGTGCATACGAGAGTAGCTCCTACAATGAGCAGTTCTTC. Protein sequence: CASSVGVSAYESSSYNEQFF. The complete variable domain, with remaining parts taken from reference TRBV9 and TRBJ2-1, reads DSGVTQTPKHLITATGQRVTLRCSPRSGDLSVYWYQQSLDQGLQFLIQYYNGEERAKGNILERFSAQQFPDLHSELNLSSLELGDSALYFCASSVGVSAYESSSYNEQFFGPGTRLTVL.

V gene TRBV30 combines with J gene TRBJ2-3, with D possibly being TRBD2 (5 bases). The CDR3 has 13 residues. Germline assignment: CDR1 GTSNPN and CDR2 SVGIG (reference sequence). The germline V and J ends were trimmed by 0 bases and 3 bases, with 7 bases remaining between them. This chain's CDR3 is CAWSVLETDTQYF. The CDR3 nucleotides are TGTGCCTGGAGTGTACTAGAAACAGATACGCAGTATTTT.

This clonotype was detected only a few times. The chain recombines TRBV11-2 with TRBJ1-1, with TRBD1 matching over 8 bases. Germline-derived CDR1 and CDR2 are SGHAT and FQNNGV. The J segment lost 4 bases and the V segment lost 1 base, leaving 5 bases of the junction unmatched. The CDR3 covers 15 residues. The CDR3 loop reads CASSLGTGGFTEAFF. In DNA form, the CDR3 reads TGTGCCAGCAGCTTAGGTACAGGGGGGTTCACTGAAGCTTTCTTT. The whole variable domain, remainder taken from reference TRBV11-2 and TRBJ1-1, is EAGVAQSPRYKIIEKRQSVAFWCNPISGHATLYWYQQILGQGPKLLIQFQNNGVVDDSQLPKDRFSAERLKGVDSTLKIQPAKLEDSAVYLCASSLGTGGFTEAFFGQGTRLTVV.

This rearrangement joins TRBV7-8 to TRBJ2-7; 8 positions agree with TRBD2. The germline V gene has CDR1 SGHVS and CDR2 FQNEAQ. J lost 7 bases, V lost 0 bases, and 11 bases had no gene match. CDR3 length: 16 amino acids. The CDR3: CASSLALGLVVREQYF. The CDR3 bases are TGTGCCAGCAGCTTAGCGCTGGGACTAGTCGTCCGAGAGCAGTACTTC.

The V gene is TRBV20-1, the J gene TRBJ2-5; 7 bases agree with TRBD1. The CDR3 sequence is 15 residues long. The J segment lost 1 base and the V segment lost 5 bases, leaving 10 bases of the junction unmatched. In germline, CDR1 is DFQATT, CDR2 SNEGSKA (reference sequence). CDR3 coding DNA: TGCAGTGCTCCTGACAGGGTGGAGACCCAAGAGACCCAGTACTTC. As protein: CSAPDRVETQETQYF.

V is TRBV6-2 or TRBV6-3 and J is TRBJ2-7; 8 bases line up with TRBD1. The CDR3 sequence is 14 residues long. With 2 bases clipped from V and 3 bases from J, the junction kept 3 bases outside the gene matches. Germline lookup yields CDR1 MNHEY and CDR2 SVGEGT. The CDR3 here is CASSYAGTGYEQYF. In nucleotides, the CDR3 is TGTGCCAGCAGTTACGCAGGGACAGGCTACGAGCAGTACTTC.

The rearrangement uses TRBV29-1 and TRBJ2-1, with D perhaps matching TRBD2 (6 bases). The germline gives CDR1 SQVTM, CDR2 ANQGSEA. Trimming removed 3 bases from V and 4 bases from J, with 16 bases in between. The CDR3 is made up of 15 amino acids. The CDR3 reads CSVEAGRDFYNEQFF. The CDR3 nucleotides read TGCAGCGTTGAGGCGGGGCGAGACTTTTACAATGAGCAGTTCTTC.

The chain's CDR3 is CASSLHIAVPSTDTQYF. The CDR3, as DNA: TGTGCCAGCAGTTTACATATAGCGGTCCCCAGCACAGATACGCAGTATTTT. The chain links TRBV28 to TRBJ2-3, with D perhaps TRBD2 (6 bases). The length of the CDR3 is 17 residues. CDR1 and CDR2 from the germline V gene are MDHEN and SYDVKM. V was trimmed by 2 bases and J by 0 bases, leaving 15 bases between them.

The V call is TRBV30, the J call TRBJ1-5; tentative D call: TRBD1 (5 bases). The germline V and J ends were trimmed by 1 base and 4 bases, with 11 bases remaining between them. Germline V lookup: CDR1 GTSNPN, CDR2 SVGIG (reference sequence). There are 14 residues in the CDR3. The CDR3 here is CAWSEGQGNQPQHF. As DNA, the CDR3 is TGTGCCTGGAGTGAGGGCCAGGGAAATCAGCCCCAGCATTTT.

The rearrangement links TRBV7-8 to TRBJ2-7, with 13 bases matching TRBD2. CDR3 length equals 19 residues. V shed 5 bases, J shed 0 bases, and the junction held 13 bases outside the gene matches. Per germline, CDR1 SGHVS and CDR2 FQNEAQ. The CDR3 here is CASSSRDGWTSGSSYEQYF. The CDR3 DNA sequence: TGTGCCAGCAGCAGCAGGGACGGGTGGACTAGCGGGAGCTCCTACGAGCAGTACTTC. The whole variable domain, filled in from reference TRBV7-8 and TRBJ2-7, reads GAGVSQSPRYKVAKRGQDVALRCDPISGHVSLFWYQQALGQGPEFLTYFQNEAQLDKSGLPSDRFFAERPEGSVSTLKIQRTQQEDSAVYLCASSSRDGWTSGSSYEQYFGPGTRLTVT.

The chain has TRBV6-5 and TRBJ2-7; weak D call: TRBD1 (5 bases). Germline CDR1 is MNHEY and CDR2 is SVGAGI. Trimming shortened V by 2 bases and J by 2 bases, and 10 bases separated the two germline ends. This CDR3 is built from 14 residues. In nucleotides, the CDR3 is TGTGCCAGCAGTTACGAGCAGGGCGCCTACGAGCAGTACTTC. Translation: CASSYEQGAYEQYF.

The CDR3, as DNA: TGTGCCAGCAGTGGCGTGCGTTCGGACATAAGCCTATTTGGGCATTTT. The encoded protein is CASSGVRSDISLFGHF. This chain connects TRBV2 to TRBJ1-5; possible D gene TRBD1, 5 bases. Germline assignment: CDR1 SNHLY and CDR2 FYNNEI. V lost 4 bases and J 15 bases, leaving 28 bases between the germline ends. The CDR3 is 16 residues long.

The J gene is TRBJ1-6, the V gene TRBV7-6; no firm D call. V lost 0 bases and J lost 7, with 7 bases in between. CDR1 is SGHVS, CDR2 FNYEAQ, per germline. This CDR3 spans 14 amino acids. This CDR3 reads CASSLAEGNSPLHF. The DNA for the CDR3 is TGTGCCAGCAGCTTAGCGGAAGGGAATTCACCCCTCCACTTT. Combining the CDR3 with reference TRBV7-6 and TRBJ1-6 gives the whole variable domain GAGVSQSPRYKVTKRGQDVALRCDPISGHVSLYWYRQALGQGPEFLTYFNYEAQQDKSGLPNDRFSAERPEGSISTLTIQRTEQRDSAMYRCASSLAEGNSPLHFGNGTRLTVT.

The chain combines TRBV7-9 with TRBJ1-3; D not resolved. Germline assignment: CDR1 SEHNR and CDR2 FQNEAQ (reference sequence). CDR3 size: 13 residues. Trimming stripped 5 bases from V and 4 bases from J, with 9 bases between. The CDR3 DNA follows: TGTGCCAGCAGCCCTGGTTTGGGAAACACCATATATTTT. This codes for CASSPGLGNTIYF. Based on the CDR3 plus reference TRBV7-9 and TRBJ1-3, the full variable domain is DTGVSQNPRHKITKRGQNVTFRCDPISEHNRLYWYRQTLGQGPEFLTYFQNEAQLEKSRLLSDRFSAERPKGSFSTLEIQRTEQGDSAMYLCASSPGLGNTIYFGEGSWLTVV.

This clonotype was seen more than once but under ten times. J is TRBJ2-1 and V is TRBV6-2 or TRBV6-3; 12 bases are a match to TRBD2. This CDR3 has 15 amino acids. Germline assignment: CDR1 MNHEY and CDR2 SVGEGT. V dropped 6 bases and J dropped 6; count of bases not matched to a gene: 6. The CDR3 coding sequence is TGTGCCAGCAGGCCTAGCGGGAGGGACTCCAATGAGCAGTTCTTC. Its translation is CASRPSGRDSNEQFF.

The gene calls are TRBV27 and TRBJ1-5, with D hard to call. V was trimmed by 3 bases and J by 3 bases, leaving 6 bases between them. The CDR3 covers 13 residues. Germline assignment: CDR1 MNHEY and CDR2 SMNVEV (reference sequence). CDR3 DNA sequence: TGTGCCAGCAGTTTCGGGGTCAATCAGCCCCAGCATTTT. Its translation is CASSFGVNQPQHF.

This chain connects TRBV4-2 to TRBJ1-2; 7 positions agree with TRBD1. Germline V gene lookup returns CDR1 LGHNA and CDR2 YNFKEQ. The CDR3 extends over 17 amino acids. Trimming cost V 1 base and J 1 base; bases outside gene matches: 9. CDR3 region: CASSQAGTVRLNYGYTF. Here the CDR3 DNA reads TGTGCCAGCAGCCAAGCTGGGACAGTCCGACTTAACTATGGCTACACCTTC.

In its sample, this clonotype was seen a few times. The J gene is TRBJ2-2, the V gene TRBV6-2 or TRBV6-3; perhaps TRBD2 as D (5 bases). Trimming took off 0 bases at V and 4 bases at J, with 18 bases between the two ends. Germline assignment: CDR1 MNHEY and CDR2 SVGEGT. The CDR3 is made up of 18 amino acids. CDR3 loop: CASSYSFAGPRPTGELFF. CDR3 sequence (DNA): TGTGCCAGCAGTTACTCGTTCGCGGGCCCTCGACCCACCGGGGAGCTGTTTTTT.